This T cell receptor beta chain was found in a study of neurological immune-mediated disorders. This clonotype was counted many times. 5'RACE generated cDNA with 10-nucleotide random UMIs. TCRdb recomputed calls from the 5' RACE reads with MiXCR, one row per CDR3 protein. The sample includes more than 70,000 distinct CDR3 sequences, approximately 10% seen only once; the top ten take more than 9%. The sample's time point: longitudinal time-point 1 (baseline). Source material was 2 million unsorted PBMCs, stored at -80 °C in RNAlater. The CDR3 is 15 residues long. Germline values: CDR1 SNHLY, CDR2 FYNNEI. The germline V and J ends were trimmed by 4 bases and 1 base, with 12 bases remaining between them.

Source material: PBMCs. The chain carries TRBV2 and TRBJ2-3; weak D call: TRBD1 (6 bases). This receptor was obtained from a man younger than 45 in good health. The DNA of the CDR3 is TGTGCCAGCAGTGGCCAGGGGTGGGGCACAGATACGCAGTATTTT. This codes for CASSGQGWGTDTQYF.